Included here is one T cell receptor (beta chain) sequence, with context. Its antigen remains unidentified. The data stem from a study of Graves' ophthalmopathy and Graves' hyperthyroidism. Across the whole study: Cases classed as stable hyperthyroidism had no ophthalmopathy within 18 months of follow-up. Whole-study findings and limits: The model achieved about 67% sensitivity and roughly 72% specificity for ophthalmopathy progression. Most thyroid-expanded clonotypes exceeding 0.001 frequency were also found in blood.

RNA transcripts were the source from which TCR beta CDR3 regions were amplified. An opening RT-PCR round employed HTBI primers and preceded a second-round multiplex PCR. MiXCR was run by TCRdb on the multiplex PCR reads, yielding one entry per CDR3 protein. The profile shows around 1,000,000 distinct CDR3 sequences, about 38% of them singletons. The CDR3 contains 14 residues. CDR1 and CDR2 (germline): SQVTM, ANQGSEA. Germline trimming cut 0 bases from V and 4 bases from J; bases unmatched to any gene: 4. The V call is TRBV29-1, the J call TRBJ1-1, with 8 nucleotides matching TRBD1. Sequencing was carried out using peripheral blood or thyroid tissue (not recorded which). This clonotype originated in an adult man with Graves' hyperthyroidism. CDR3 region: CSVEDTGGGTEAFF. The CDR3 DNA is TGCAGCGTTGAAGATACAGGGGGGGGCACTGAAGCTTTCTTT.